Shown below are 2 T cell receptor beta chains from a single sample sequenced in a study of blood T cell repertoires in COVID-19. The method was immunoSEQ multiplex PCR; TCRdb's version includes in-frame clones alone and lacks a portion of them. The sample holds around 56,000 clones, 81% seen once. The material sequenced was peripheral blood. Receptor source: an elderly woman with active or convalescent COVID-19.

This chain joins TRBV10-3 and TRBJ2-2, with 10 bases fitting TRBD1. V shed 5 bases, J shed 10 bases, and the junction held 7 bases outside the gene matches. Germline values: CDR1 ENHRY, CDR2 SYGVKD. The CDR3 has 14 amino acids. Here the CDR3 reads CAISTGQGFVELFF. CDR3 sequence (DNA): TGTGCCATCAGTACGGGACAGGGGTTCGTGGAGCTGTTTTTT.

The rearrangement joins TRBV19 to TRBJ1-5; D ambiguous. CDR3 length equals 14 residues. Germline loops: CDR1 LNHDA, CDR2 SQIVND (reference sequence). Trimming stripped 2 bases from V and 5 bases from J, with 10 bases between. CDR3 in amino acids: CASSISGSDQPQHF. The CDR3 region has the DNA TGTGCCAGTAGTATATCGGGGTCGGATCAGCCCCAGCATTTT.